The 14 T cell receptor beta chains reported below all come from one sample, sequenced in a study of blood T cell repertoires in COVID-19. Libraries were prepared by immunoSEQ multiplex PCR; TCRdb keeps only in-frame clonotypes and omits some of them. Of some 160,000 clones in the sample, around 85% are singletons; the top ten hold around 8%. Sequencing was done on a sample of peripheral blood. These TCRs come from a woman older than 75 with COVID-19, enrolled during active disease.

This chain connects TRBV27 to TRBJ2-3, with D tentatively TRBD2 (5 bases). V lost 9 bases to trimming and J lost 6 bases, with 22 bases between them. Per the germline V gene, CDR1 is MNHEY and CDR2 is SMNVEV (reference sequence). This CDR3 has 15 amino acids. This CDR3 is CASSRGRVPSDTQYF. In DNA form, the CDR3 reads TGTGCCAGTTCCCGGGGAAGGGTCCCCAGCGATACGCAGTATTTT.

In its sample, this clone was seen once. The chain carries TRBV2 and TRBJ1-3, with a weak D call TRBD1 (5 bases). Per the germline V gene, CDR1 is SNHLY and CDR2 is FYNNEI. This CDR3 contains 15 residues. The V and J ends lost 1 base and 3 bases respectively, with 10 bases between them. The CDR3 here is CASSEGSRGGNTIYF. CDR3 DNA sequence: TGTGCCAGCAGTGAAGGGAGTAGGGGTGGAAACACCATATATTTT. The full variable domain, in which reference TRBV2 and TRBJ1-3 provide the parts outside the CDR3, is EPEVTQTPSHQVTQMGQEVILRCVPISNHLYFYWYRQILGQKVEFLVSFYNNEISEKSEIFDDQFSVERPDGSNFTLKIRSTKLEDSAMYFCASSEGSRGGNTIYFGEGSWLTVV.

The chain combines TRBV5-1 with TRBJ2-5; tentative D call: TRBD2 (7 bases). The CDR3 sequence is 14 residues long. Deletions cut 5 bases from V and 4 bases from J, with 15 bases between. Germline CDR1 and CDR2: SGHRS and YFSETQ. CDR3 in DNA: TGCGCCAGCAGGCCTTCGGGGGGCGGAGAGACCCAGTACTTC. Its protein product is CASRPSGGGETQYF.

This clone is a singleton in its sample. The V gene is TRBV5-4, the J gene TRBJ2-5; 7 positions agree with TRBD2. J gave up 5 bases and V 4 bases, and 8 bases lay outside the gene matches. CDR1 and CDR2 from the germline V gene are SGHNT and YYREEE (reference sequence). The CDR3 has 14 residues. The CDR3 loop reads CASSPVRGSETQYF. The DNA of the CDR3 is TGTGCCAGCAGCCCGGTGCGGGGGAGTGAGACCCAGTACTTC.

The count of this clone is one. The chain combines TRBV15 with TRBJ1-2; 10 nucleotides align to TRBD1. The CDR3 has 16 residues. Trimming at V came to 4 bases and at J to 4 bases, leaving 9 bases not matched to a gene. Germline assignment: CDR1 LNHNV and CDR2 YYDKDF (reference sequence). The CDR3 loop reads CATSKGQGGKVYGYTF. In nucleotides, the CDR3 is TGTGCCACCAGCAAAGGACAGGGGGGAAAGGTCTATGGCTACACCTTC.

The chain links TRBV2 to TRBJ2-5; a possible D gene is TRBD1 (5 bases). This CDR3 has 14 amino acids. Germline CDR1 SNHLY, CDR2 FYNNEI. Between the trimmed V and J ends, which lost 2 bases and 3 bases, there was a span of 10 bases. DNA of the CDR3: TGTGCCAGCAGTGAATGGTCAGGGAAAGAGACCCAGTACTTC. This encodes CASSEWSGKETQYF.

This sequence joins TRBV6-1 and TRBJ1-1; D not resolved. CDR1 and CDR2 (germline): MNHNS, SASEGT. The CDR3 length is 13 residues. Between the trimmed V and J ends, which lost 2 bases and 8 bases, there was a span of 12 bases. CDR3 sequence reads: CASSEPPGLEAFF. The CDR3 nucleotides read TGTGCCAGCAGTGAACCGCCGGGATTAGAAGCTTTCTTT.

This clone was seen once. The chain uses TRBV4-2 and TRBJ2-3; 8 nucleotides match TRBD1. CDR3 length: 17 amino acids. V lost 0 bases and J lost 6; bases outside the gene matches: 11. Germline V CDR1 and CDR2: LGHNA, YNFKEQ. CDR3 protein: CASSQDWTGTFGDTQYF. CDR3 DNA: TGTGCCAGCAGCCAAGACTGGACAGGGACCTTCGGCGATACGCAGTATTTT.

The chain uses TRBV19 and TRBJ1-2; TRBD1 matches 11 bases. The germline V gene encodes CDR1 LNHDA and CDR2 SQIVND (reference sequence). The CDR3 length is 15 residues. Trimming removed 1 base from V and 5 bases from J; junction bases left unmatched: 3. CDR3 amino acids: CASSIADRGLYGYTF. The CDR3 DNA is TGTGCCAGTAGTATAGCGGACAGGGGGCTATATGGCTACACCTTC.

The CDR3 DNA reads TGTGCCAGCAGTGAAGTACGACTAAGCGGAGAGACCCAGTACTTC. It translates to CASSEVRLSGETQYF. The V gene is TRBV6-1, the J gene TRBJ2-5; D is possibly TRBD2 (5 bases). V lost 1 base and J 4 bases, leaving 13 bases between the germline ends. The CDR3 has 15 residues. The germline CDR1 and CDR2 sequences are MNHNS and SASEGT.

This clone was recorded only once. J is TRBJ2-5 and V is TRBV10-2; 8 bases are a match to TRBD2. Germline trimming cut 2 bases from V and 2 bases from J; bases unmatched to any gene: 4. CDR1 WSHSY and CDR2 SAAADI come from the germline V gene. The CDR3 consists of 15 residues. The CDR3 DNA is TGCGCCAGCAGTGAGGCGCGGGGGGTTCAAGAGACCCAGTACTTC. Amino acids: CASSEARGVQETQYF.

This chain joins TRBV19 and TRBJ2-7; TRBD2 might be the D (6 bases). This CDR3 is built from 16 residues. Germline CDR1 LNHDA, CDR2 SQIVND (reference sequence). Trimming stripped 10 bases from V and 2 bases from J, with 24 bases between. The CDR3 protein is CANIIRDGGTPYEQYF. DNA of the CDR3: TGTGCCAACATCATAAGGGATGGCGGGACCCCCTACGAGCAGTACTTC.

The genes are TRBV28 and TRBJ2-2; tentatively, D is TRBD1 (6 bases). CDR3 length: 13 residues. CDR1 is MDHEN, CDR2 SYDVKM, per germline. V was trimmed by 7 bases and J by 3 bases, leaving 9 bases between them. The CDR3 bases are TGTGCCAGCACTAGGACAGACACCGGGGAGCTGTTTTTT. Amino acid sequence: CASTRTDTGELFF.

The J gene is TRBJ1-4, the V gene TRBV6-6; D is ambiguous. The V and J ends lost 0 bases and 8 bases respectively, with 4 bases between them. Germline CDR1 MNHNY, CDR2 SVGAGI (reference sequence). This CDR3 is 12 amino acids long. The CDR3 region has the DNA TGTGCCAGCAGTTACTCACAGGAAAAACTGTTTTTT. This codes for CASSYSQEKLFF.